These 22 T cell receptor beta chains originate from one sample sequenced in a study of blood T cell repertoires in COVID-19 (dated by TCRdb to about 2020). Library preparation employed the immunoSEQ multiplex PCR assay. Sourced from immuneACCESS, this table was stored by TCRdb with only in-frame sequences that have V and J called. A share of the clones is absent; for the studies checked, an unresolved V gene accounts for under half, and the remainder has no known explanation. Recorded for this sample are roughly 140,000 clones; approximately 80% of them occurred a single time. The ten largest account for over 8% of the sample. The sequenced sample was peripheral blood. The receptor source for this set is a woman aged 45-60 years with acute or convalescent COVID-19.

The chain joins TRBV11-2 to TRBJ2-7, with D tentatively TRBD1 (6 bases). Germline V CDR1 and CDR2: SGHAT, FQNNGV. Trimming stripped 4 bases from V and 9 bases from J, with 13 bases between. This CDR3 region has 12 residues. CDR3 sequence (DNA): TGTGCCAGCAGCTCTCAGGGGCCGGGGCAGTACTTC. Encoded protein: CASSSQGPGQYF.

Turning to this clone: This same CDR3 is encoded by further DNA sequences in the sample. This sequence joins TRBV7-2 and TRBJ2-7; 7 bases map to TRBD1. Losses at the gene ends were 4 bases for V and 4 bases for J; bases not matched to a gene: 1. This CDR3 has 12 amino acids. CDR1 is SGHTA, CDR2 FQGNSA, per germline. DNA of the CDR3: TGTGCCAGCAGCTCACAGGGGTACGAGCAGTACTTC. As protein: CASSSQGYEQYF.

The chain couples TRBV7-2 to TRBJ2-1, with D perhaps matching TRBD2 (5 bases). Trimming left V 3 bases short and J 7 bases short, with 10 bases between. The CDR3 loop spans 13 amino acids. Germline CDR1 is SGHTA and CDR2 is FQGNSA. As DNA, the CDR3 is TGTGCCAGCAGCTTTAGCGTGAAAAATGAGCAGTTCTTC. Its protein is CASSFSVKNEQFF.

The CDR3 is CASSPRQASYEQYF. For the CDR3, the DNA is TGTGCCAGCTCACCCCGACAGGCCTCCTACGAGCAGTACTTC. The chain is built from TRBV18 and TRBJ2-7; the D gene is possibly TRBD1 (6 bases). Germline V gives CDR1 KGHSH, CDR2 LQKENI. The CDR3 has 14 residues. Trimming left V 3 bases short and J 0 bases short, with 9 bases between.

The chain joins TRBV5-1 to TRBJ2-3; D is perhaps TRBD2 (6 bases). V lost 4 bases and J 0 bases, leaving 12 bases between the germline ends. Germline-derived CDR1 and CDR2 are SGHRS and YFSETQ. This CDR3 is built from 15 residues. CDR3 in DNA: TGCGCCAGCAGCATCGGAGGGACTAGCACAGATACGCAGTATTTT. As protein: CASSIGGTSTDTQYF.

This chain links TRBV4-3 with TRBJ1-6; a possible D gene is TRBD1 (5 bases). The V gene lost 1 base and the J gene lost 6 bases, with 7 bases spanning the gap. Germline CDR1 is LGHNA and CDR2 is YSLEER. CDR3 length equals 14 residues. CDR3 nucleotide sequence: TGCGCCAGCAGCCAAGCCAGGGTTAATTCACCCCTCCACTTT. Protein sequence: CASSQARVNSPLHF.

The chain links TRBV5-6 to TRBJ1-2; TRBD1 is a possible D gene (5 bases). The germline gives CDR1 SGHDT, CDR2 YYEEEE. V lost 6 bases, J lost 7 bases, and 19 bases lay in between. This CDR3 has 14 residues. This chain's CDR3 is CASTGFGGDSGYTF. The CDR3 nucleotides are TGTGCCAGCACCGGGTTTGGGGGGGATTCTGGCTACACCTTC.

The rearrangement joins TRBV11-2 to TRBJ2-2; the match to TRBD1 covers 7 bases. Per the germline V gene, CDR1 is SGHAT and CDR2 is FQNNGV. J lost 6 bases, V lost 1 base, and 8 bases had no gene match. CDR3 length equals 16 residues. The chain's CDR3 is CASSLGPDRAAGELFF. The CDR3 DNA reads TGTGCCAGCAGCTTAGGGCCTGACAGGGCGGCCGGGGAGCTGTTTTTT.

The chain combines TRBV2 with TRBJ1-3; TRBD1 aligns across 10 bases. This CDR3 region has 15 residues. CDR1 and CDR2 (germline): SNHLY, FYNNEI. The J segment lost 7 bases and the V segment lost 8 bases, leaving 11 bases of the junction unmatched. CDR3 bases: TGTGCCAGCGGGCTCCGGGACAGGGGAAGGAACACCATATATTTT. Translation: CASGLRDRGRNTIYF.

CDR3: CASRLGGPMNTEAFF. Written as DNA, the CDR3 is TGCGCCAGCCGACTTGGGGGCCCCATGAACACTGAAGCTTTCTTT. The genes are TRBV5-1 and TRBJ1-1; D is possibly TRBD1 (6 bases). CDR3 length: 15 residues. Germline CDR1 is SGHRS and CDR2 is YFSETQ. V dropped 7 bases and J dropped 0 bases, with 16 bases sitting between them.

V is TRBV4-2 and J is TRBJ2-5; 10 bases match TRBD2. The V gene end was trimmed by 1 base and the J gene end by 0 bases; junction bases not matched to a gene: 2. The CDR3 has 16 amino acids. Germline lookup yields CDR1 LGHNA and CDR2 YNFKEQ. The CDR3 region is CASSQGTSGYQETQYF. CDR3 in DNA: TGTGCCAGCAGCCAAGGGACTAGCGGCTACCAAGAGACCCAGTACTTC.

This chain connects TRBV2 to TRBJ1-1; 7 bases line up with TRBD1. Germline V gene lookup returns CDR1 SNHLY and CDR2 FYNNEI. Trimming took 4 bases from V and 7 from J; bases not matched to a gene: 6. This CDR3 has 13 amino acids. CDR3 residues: CASSVDRAGEAFF. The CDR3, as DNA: TGTGCCAGCAGTGTTGACAGGGCCGGTGAAGCTTTCTTT.

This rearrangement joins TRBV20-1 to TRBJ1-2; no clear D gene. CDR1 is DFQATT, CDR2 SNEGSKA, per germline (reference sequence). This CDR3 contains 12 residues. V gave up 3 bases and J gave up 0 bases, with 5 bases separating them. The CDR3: CSASRANYGYTF. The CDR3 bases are TGCAGTGCTAGTCGAGCTAACTATGGCTACACCTTC.

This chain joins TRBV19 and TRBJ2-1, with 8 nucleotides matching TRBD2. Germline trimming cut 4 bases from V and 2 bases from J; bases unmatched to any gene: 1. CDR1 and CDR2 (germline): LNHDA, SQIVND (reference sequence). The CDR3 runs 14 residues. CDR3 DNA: TGTGCCAGTAGTAGGACTAGCCCCTACAATGAGCAGTTCTTC. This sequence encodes CASSRTSPYNEQFF.

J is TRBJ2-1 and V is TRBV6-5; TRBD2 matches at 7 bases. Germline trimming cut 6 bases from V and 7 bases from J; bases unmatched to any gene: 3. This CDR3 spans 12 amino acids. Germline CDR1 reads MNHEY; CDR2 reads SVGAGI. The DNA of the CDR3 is TGTGCCAGCAGCTGGGAGGGGAATGAGCAGTTCTTC. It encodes CASSWEGNEQFF.

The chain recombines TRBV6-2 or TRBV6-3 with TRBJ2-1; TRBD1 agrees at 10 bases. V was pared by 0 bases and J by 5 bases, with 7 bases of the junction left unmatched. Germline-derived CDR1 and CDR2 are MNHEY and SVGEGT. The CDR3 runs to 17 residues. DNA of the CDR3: TGTGCCAGCAGTTACTCGCAGGGACAGGGGTTCCACAATGAGCAGTTCTTC. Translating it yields CASSYSQGQGFHNEQFF.

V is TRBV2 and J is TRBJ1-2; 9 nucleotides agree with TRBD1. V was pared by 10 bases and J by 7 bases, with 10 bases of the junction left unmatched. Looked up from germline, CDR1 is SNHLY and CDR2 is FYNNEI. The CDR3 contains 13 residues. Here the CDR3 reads CATLIQGAGGYTF. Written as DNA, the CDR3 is TGTGCCACACTAATACAGGGGGCAGGTGGCTACACCTTC.

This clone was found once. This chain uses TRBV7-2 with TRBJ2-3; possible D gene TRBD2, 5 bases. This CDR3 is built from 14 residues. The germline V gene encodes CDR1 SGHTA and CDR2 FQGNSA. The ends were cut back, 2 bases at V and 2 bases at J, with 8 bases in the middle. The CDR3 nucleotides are TGTGCCAGCAGCTTACTAGCCGCCACAGATACGCAGTATTTT. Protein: CASSLLAATDTQYF.

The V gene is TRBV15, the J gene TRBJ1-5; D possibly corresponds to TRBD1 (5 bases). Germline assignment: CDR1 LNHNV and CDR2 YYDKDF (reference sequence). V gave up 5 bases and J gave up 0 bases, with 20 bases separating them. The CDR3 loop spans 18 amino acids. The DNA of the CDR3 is TGTGCCACCAGCCTGGGGGAGGAACCGGGCCATAGCAATCAGCCCCAGCATTTT. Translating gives CATSLGEEPGHSNQPQHF. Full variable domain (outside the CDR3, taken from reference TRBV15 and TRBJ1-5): DAMVIQNPRYQVTQFGKPVTLSCSQTLNHNVMYWYQQKSSQAPKLLFHYYDKDFNNEADTPDNFQSRRPNTSFCFLDIRSPGLGDTAMYLCATSLGEEPGHSNQPQHFGDGTRLSIL.

CDR3 nucleotide sequence: TGCGCCAGCAGCTTGGAGGTCGGTAGCGCGGACTACGAGCAGTACTTC. Protein: CASSLEVGSADYEQYF. The V call is TRBV5-1, the J call TRBJ2-7; weak D call: TRBD2 (5 bases). The CDR3 extends over 16 amino acids. Germline V gene lookup returns CDR1 SGHRS and CDR2 YFSETQ. Trimming took off 0 bases at V and 3 bases at J, with 16 bases between the two ends. Filled out from reference TRBV5-1 and TRBJ2-7, the complete variable domain reads KAGVTQTPRYLIKTRGQQVTLSCSPISGHRSVSWYQQTPGQGLQFLFEYFSETQRNKGNFPGRFSGRQFSNSRSEMNVSTLELGDSALYLCASSLEVGSADYEQYFGPGTRLTVT.

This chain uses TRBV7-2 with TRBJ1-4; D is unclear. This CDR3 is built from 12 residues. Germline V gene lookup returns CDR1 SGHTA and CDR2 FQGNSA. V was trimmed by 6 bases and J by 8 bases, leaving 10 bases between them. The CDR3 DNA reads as TGTGCCAGCAGGGGGAGCGGCGAAAAACTGTTTTTT. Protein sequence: CASRGSGEKLFF.

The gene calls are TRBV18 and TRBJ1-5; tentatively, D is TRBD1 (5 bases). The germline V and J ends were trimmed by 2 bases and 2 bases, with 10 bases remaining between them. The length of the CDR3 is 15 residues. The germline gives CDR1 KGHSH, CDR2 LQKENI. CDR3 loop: CASSPNGGGNQPQHF. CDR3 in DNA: TGTGCCAGCTCACCAAACGGAGGGGGCAATCAGCCCCAGCATTTT. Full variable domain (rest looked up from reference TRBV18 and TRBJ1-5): NAGVMQNPRHLVRRRGQEARLRCSPMKGHSHVYWYRQLPEEGLKFMVYLQKENIIDESGMPKERFSAEFPKEGPSILRIQQVVRGDSAAYFCASSPNGGGNQPQHFGDGTRLSIL.